This T cell receptor (beta chain) comes out of a study of neurological immune-mediated disorders. This clonotype was counted ten times or more. Its antigen remains unknown. Every sequencing run produced over 160 million TCR-beta sequences, and the sequences from any one run covered 15-18 subjects. TCRdb fed the 5' RACE reads into MiXCR, producing one record per CDR3 protein. The sample consists of around 60,000 distinct CDR3 sequences, around 11% of them appearing once. The CDR3 consists of 15 residues. The V gene lost 0 bases and the J gene lost 2 bases, with 9 bases spanning the gap. CDR1 is SGHTA and CDR2 is FQGNSA in the germline V gene. The study, taken as a whole, reports: Expanded clones shared no identical CDR3 amino acid sequences across subjects, which suggested private TCR-beta repertoires in all groups.

Time point defined: longitudinal time-point 1 (baseline). This sequence joins TRBV7-2 and TRBJ2-3; D is undetermined. The source of this sequence is a male donor with HTLV-1-associated myelopathy (HAM/TSP). The sequenced sample was PBMCs. The CDR3 is CASSLAGPPTDTQYF. In DNA form, the CDR3 reads TGTGCCAGCAGCTTAGCCGGGCCCCCCACAGATACGCAGTATTTT.